These 3 T cell receptor beta chains share one sample of origin, sequenced in a study of shared clonotypes between healthy human individuals. Only in-frame clones appear in the TCRdb table, and some are missing; sequencing was by immunoSEQ multiplex PCR. This table has roughly 2,000,000 clones, about 94% appearing once. Positively selected for CCR7, the CD45RO-negative cells used as naive CD8 cells excluded terminally differentiated effector memory CD45RA+ cells. Source material: naive CD8+ T cells from PBMCs. These TCRs come from a man younger than 35 in good health. Some clones in this sample may be carry-over from other donors' samples.

The rearrangement joins TRBV6-1 to TRBJ2-1, with D perhaps being TRBD1 or TRBD2 (5 bases each). The V end was cut by 8 bases, the J end by 6 bases, with 11 bases between. The CDR3 consists of 12 residues. From germline, CDR1 is MNHNS and CDR2 SASEGT. The chain's CDR3 is CASGGLINEQFF. CDR3 in DNA: TGTGCCAGCGGGGGTCTAATCAATGAGCAGTTCTTC.

This chain uses TRBV7-9 with TRBJ2-7; tentative D call: TRBD2 (6 bases). The CDR3 covers 14 residues. Trimming took off 9 bases at V and 6 bases at J, with 21 bases between the two ends. The germline V gene encodes CDR1 SEHNR and CDR2 FQNEAQ (reference sequence). The CDR3: CASSEGKRVGEQYF. The CDR3 coding sequence is TGTGCCAGTTCCGAGGGGAAGCGGGTCGGCGAGCAGTACTTC.

This clone was counted a single time. Its ends do not fully match the called genes, so a read error is possible. The V gene is TRBV7-9, the J gene TRBJ2-3; D ambiguous. Germline-derived CDR1 and CDR2 are SEHNR and FQNEAQ (reference sequence). This CDR3 spans 9 amino acids. For the CDR3, the DNA is TGTGCCAGCAGCCATATCCACAATTTT. The encoded protein is CASSHIHNF.